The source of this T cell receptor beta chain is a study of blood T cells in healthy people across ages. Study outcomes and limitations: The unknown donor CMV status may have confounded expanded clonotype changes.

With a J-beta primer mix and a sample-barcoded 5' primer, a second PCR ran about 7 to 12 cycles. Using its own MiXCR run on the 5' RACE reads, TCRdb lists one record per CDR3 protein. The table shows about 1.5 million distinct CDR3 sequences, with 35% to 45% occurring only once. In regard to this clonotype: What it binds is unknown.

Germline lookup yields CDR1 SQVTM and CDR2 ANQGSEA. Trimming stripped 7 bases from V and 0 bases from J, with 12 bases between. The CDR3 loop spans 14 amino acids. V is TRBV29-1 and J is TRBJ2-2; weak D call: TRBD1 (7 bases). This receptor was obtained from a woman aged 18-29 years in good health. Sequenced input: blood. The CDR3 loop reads CSAGGQSNTGELFF. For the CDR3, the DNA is TGCAGCGCCGGGGGACAGTCGAACACCGGGGAGCTGTTTTTT.